The 6 T cell receptor beta chains below all came from one sample that was sequenced in a study of blood T cell repertoires in COVID-19. Libraries were prepared by immunoSEQ multiplex PCR; TCRdb keeps only in-frame clonotypes and omits some of them. Of some 260,000 clones in the sample, roughly 85% were seen once. Material: peripheral blood. All receptors come from a young man with active or convalescent COVID-19.

The V gene is TRBV6-2 or TRBV6-3, the J gene TRBJ1-2; a weak D match, TRBD1 (6 bases). The germline CDR1 and CDR2 sequences are MNHEY and SVGEGT. Trimming took 3 bases from V and 2 from J, leaving 10 bases between them. The CDR3 loop spans 14 amino acids. CDR3 sequence (DNA): TGTGCCAGCAGTTATGGGGGCGCAAACTATGGCTACACCTTC. This translates into CASSYGGANYGYTF.

The chain recombines TRBV12-3 or TRBV12-4 with TRBJ2-1; 8 nucleotides line up with TRBD2. V was pared by 3 bases and J by 9 bases, with 4 bases of the junction left unmatched. The CDR3 spans 13 residues. CDR3 coding DNA: TGTGCCAGCAGTTTCTCGGGGGGGTTTGAGCAGTTCTTC. As protein: CASSFSGGFEQFF.

The rearrangement links TRBV10-3 to TRBJ2-1; TRBD2 matches 8 bases. V trimming: 11 bases; J trimming: 8 bases; junction bases outside the gene matches: 11. CDR1 ENHRY and CDR2 SYGVKD come from the germline V gene. The CDR3 has 13 amino acids. CDR3 sequence reads: CALRGTSVDEQFF. CDR3 sequence (DNA): TGTGCCCTTCGCGGGACTAGTGTCGATGAGCAGTTCTTC.

The chain is built from TRBV6-5 and TRBJ2-3, with TRBD1 identical over 10 bases. Germline-derived CDR1 and CDR2 are MNHEY and SVGAGI. The CDR3 sequence is 16 residues long. With 2 bases clipped from V and 0 bases from J, the junction kept 2 bases outside the gene matches. The CDR3 loop is CASSYGTGVSTDTQYF. The CDR3 DNA reads TGTGCCAGCAGTTACGGGACAGGGGTTAGCACAGATACGCAGTATTTT.

This clone was counted a single time. This rearrangement joins TRBV5-1 to TRBJ1-2; TRBD1 matches at 10 bases. V was pared by 0 bases and J by 0 bases, with 14 bases of the junction left unmatched. This CDR3 has 20 residues. The germline V gene has CDR1 SGHRS and CDR2 YFSETQ. CDR3 DNA sequence: TGCGCCAGCAGCTTGGGACCCGTTCGACAGGGGGCGAGTTCTAACTATGGCTACACCTTC. It translates to CASSLGPVRQGASSNYGYTF.

CDR3 residues: CASSIMGGAEGETQYF. DNA of the CDR3: TGTGCCAGTAGTATAATGGGGGGAGCAGAAGGAGAGACCCAGTACTTC. The rearrangement links TRBV19 to TRBJ2-5; D is perhaps TRBD2 (6 bases). Germline loops: CDR1 LNHDA, CDR2 SQIVND (reference sequence). This CDR3 contains 16 residues. V was trimmed by 2 bases and J by 4 bases, leaving 17 bases between them.